Listed below are T cell receptor beta chains from one sample, sequenced in a study of cytomegalovirus exposure and HLA in healthy donors. The table came from immunoSEQ multiplex PCR; TCRdb's copy has only in-frame clones and leaves some out. Counted here are tens of thousands of clones, around 66% occurring once; the ten biggest clones make up 3%. Sequencing was carried out using PBMCs. The receptors derive from a man in his late teens or twenties in good health and CMV-seronegative. CDR3s leave out the opening cysteine and the closing phenylalanine or tryptophan.

J gene,V gene,CDR3 length,CDR3 protein
TRBJ1-2,TRBV6-5,12,ASRRGQGSYGYT
TRBJ2-7,TRBV7-9,12,ASSWAGGAYEQY
TRBJ1-4,TRBV5-6,14,ASSVEIDRGNEKLF
TRBJ2-1,TRBV5-1,13,ASSPGLANYNEQF
TRBJ1-5,TRBV19,12,ASSAGLGNQPQH
TRBJ2-7,TRBV27,11,ASSSTGFNEQY
TRBJ2-7,TRBV4-3,12,ASSQSPTGGEQY
TRBJ2-2,TRBV7-9,13,ASSLTGTNTGELF
TRBJ1-2,TRBV7-2,11,ASSLKPSYGYT
TRBJ1-5,TRBV6-1,12,ASSERGGDQPQH
TRBJ2-3,TRBV28,15,ASTIPQGVTSTDTQY
TRBJ1-1,TRBV15,13,ATSSGLLKNTEAF
TRBJ2-1,TRBV7-2,15,ASSLVVLAGDYNEQF
TRBJ1-2,TRBV15,13,ATSRDHRVDYGYT
TRBJ1-1,TRBV4-2,11,ASSQLQGRKAF
TRBJ1-5,TRBV7-8,13,ASSLPGTGNQPQH
TRBJ1-6,TRBV5-4,14,ASSRRFGDLGSPLH
TRBJ1-1,TRBV6-5,10,ASKTYGTEAF
TRBJ2-7,TRBV5-1,14,ASSLGHSGSSYEQY
TRBJ2-7,TRBV7-7,13,ASSSLAGGSYEQY
TRBJ1-2,TRBV18,12,ASSPNRGNYGYT
TRBJ2-3,TRBV5-1,12,ASSSGSGTDTQY
TRBJ1-5,TRBV7-2,15,ASSPGRNDYSNQPQH
TRBJ1-1,TRBV6-1,12,ASSEFQGGTEAF
TRBJ1-1,TRBV28,12,ASSRGGGSTEAF
TRBJ2-7,TRBV5-8,16,ASSLNDYPGQGTVEQY
TRBJ1-1,TRBV29-1,11,SVTDRVNTEAF
TRBJ2-1,TRBV2,14,ASSQGGDRGTAEQF
TRBJ2-1,TRBV6-5,12,ASRTTGPYNEQF
TRBJ1-2,TRBV5-6,12,ASSSATGGYGYT
TRBJ1-1,TRBV6-1,12,ASSTLGQGNEAF
TRBJ2-7,TRBV6-5,12,ASSYGTGAYEQY
TRBJ2-5,TRBV9,15,ASISREGGQGKETQY
TRBJ2-6,TRBV5-1,16,ASSSGLAGVGGANVLT
TRBJ2-7,TRBV6-6,12,ASSFTSGVNEQY
TRBJ2-7,TRBV13,13,ASSAGTSGSYEQY
TRBJ1-4,TRBV7-8,12,ASSLDRGNEKLF
TRBJ1-2,TRBV4-2,13,ASSQGVGTAYGYT
TRBJ1-4,TRBV30,11,ACQRETNEKLF
TRBJ1-1,TRBV5-1,12,ASSLGYRDSEAF
TRBJ1-1,TRBV6-1,11,ASSENRNTEAF
TRBJ2-3,TRBV28,17,ASSLLITRTSGSTDTQY
TRBJ2-7,TRBV20-1,8,SAKRSEQY
TRBJ2-2,TRBV28,10,ASGLAVGELF
TRBJ2-1,TRBV6-6,12,ASSTLAGGGEQF
TRBJ2-3,TRBV6-5,12,ASRAQQSTDTQY
TRBJ2-6,TRBV13,13,ASSLRGSGANVLT
TRBJ1-5,TRBV2,13,ASSLRTDSNQPQH
TRBJ1-1,TRBV7-8,14,ASSLGGQGANTEAF
TRBJ2-7,TRBV30,11,AWTAKGSYEQY
TRBJ2-7,TRBV27,12,ASSRQGDTREQY